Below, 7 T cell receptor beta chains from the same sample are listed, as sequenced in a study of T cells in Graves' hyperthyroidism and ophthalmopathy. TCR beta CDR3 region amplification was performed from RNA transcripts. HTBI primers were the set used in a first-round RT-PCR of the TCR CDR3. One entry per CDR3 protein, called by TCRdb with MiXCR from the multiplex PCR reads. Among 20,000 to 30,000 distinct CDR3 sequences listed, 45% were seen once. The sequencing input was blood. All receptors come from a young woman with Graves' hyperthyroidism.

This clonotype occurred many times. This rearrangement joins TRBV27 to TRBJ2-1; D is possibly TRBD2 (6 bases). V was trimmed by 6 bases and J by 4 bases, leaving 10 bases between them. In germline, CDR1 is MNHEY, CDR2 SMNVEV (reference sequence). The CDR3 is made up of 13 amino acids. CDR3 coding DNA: TGTGCCAGCAGCTTTGCGGGGTACAATGAGCAGTTCTTC. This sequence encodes CASSFAGYNEQFF.

CDR3 loop: CASGNGKELFF. The CDR3 DNA is TGTGCCAGCGGGAATGGTAAAGAACTGTTTTTT. This rearrangement joins TRBV4-2 to TRBJ1-4; D gene unclear. The CDR3 runs to 11 residues. The V gene lost 8 bases and the J gene lost 12 bases, with 13 bases spanning the gap. Germline CDR1 is LGHNA and CDR2 is YNFKEQ.

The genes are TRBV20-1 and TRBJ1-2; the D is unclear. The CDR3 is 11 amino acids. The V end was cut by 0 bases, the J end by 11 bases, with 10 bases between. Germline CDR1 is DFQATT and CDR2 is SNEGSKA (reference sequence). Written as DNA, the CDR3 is TGCAGTGCTAGAGATGGGATAGGGTACACCTTC. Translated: CSARDGIGYTF.

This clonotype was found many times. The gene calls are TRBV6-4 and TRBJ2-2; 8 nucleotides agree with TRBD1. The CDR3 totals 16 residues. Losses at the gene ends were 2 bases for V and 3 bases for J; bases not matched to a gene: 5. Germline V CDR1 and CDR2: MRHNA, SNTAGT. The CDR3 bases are TGTGCCAGCAGTGACCAGGGACAGGAGCACACCGGGGAGCTGTTTTTT. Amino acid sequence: CASSDQGQEHTGELFF.

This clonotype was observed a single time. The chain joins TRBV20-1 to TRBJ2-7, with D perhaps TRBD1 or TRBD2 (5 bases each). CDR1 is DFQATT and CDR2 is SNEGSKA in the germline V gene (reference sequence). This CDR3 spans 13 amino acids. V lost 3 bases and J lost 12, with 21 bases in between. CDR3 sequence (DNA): TGCAGTGCTAGCCCCGGGACGGATTCCCGAGCGTACTTC. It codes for CSASPGTDSRAYF.

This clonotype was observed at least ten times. The CDR3 loop is CASSLGGTHTGELFF. CDR3 in DNA: TGTGCCAGCAGCCTGGGGGGGACACACACCGGGGAGCTGTTTTTT. This chain connects TRBV5-4 to TRBJ2-2; weak D call: TRBD2 (7 bases). The CDR3 length is 15 residues. V was clipped by 4 bases and J by 3 bases, with 13 bases between them. Germline V gene lookup returns CDR1 SGHNT and CDR2 YYREEE (reference sequence). The full variable domain, completed using reference TRBV5-4 and TRBJ2-2, is ETGVTQSPTHLIKTRGQQVTLRCSSQSGHNTVSWYQQALGQGPQFIFQYYREEENGRGNFPPRFSGLQFPNYSSELNVNALELDDSALYLCASSLGGTHTGELFFGEGSRLTVL.

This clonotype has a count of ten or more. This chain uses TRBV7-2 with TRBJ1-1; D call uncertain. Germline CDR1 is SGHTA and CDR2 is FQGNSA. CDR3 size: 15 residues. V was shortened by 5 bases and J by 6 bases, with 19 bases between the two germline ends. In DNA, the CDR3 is TGTGCCAGCAGCCCGCGATTTGGGTCGGTGGCTGAAGCTTTCTTT. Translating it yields CASSPRFGSVAEAFF.